This T cell receptor (beta chain) stems from a study of T-cell reconstitution after alpha-beta-depleted transplantation in children. Unique molecular identifiers tagged the TCRbeta library. TCRdb reprocessed the PCR reads with MiXCR, giving one entry per CDR3 protein. The sample lists about 500,000 distinct CDR3 sequences; approximately 29% were seen once. Trimming took 2 bases from V and 5 from J, leaving 10 bases between them. The CDR3 is 13 amino acids. The germline CDR1 and CDR2 sequences are DFQATT and SNEGSKA (reference sequence). There are a few counts of this clonotype. The TCR comes from a human donor who donated a stem cell graft to a child with aplastic anemia. The J gene is TRBJ2-4, the V gene TRBV20-1; tentatively, D is TRBD1 (5 bases). This material consisted of PBMCs from the stem cell graft donor, taken from the stem cell graft. This CDR3 reads CSARQGNENIQYF. CDR3 DNA: TGCAGTGCTAGACAGGGTAACGAAAACATTCAGTACTTC.